This TCR beta chain originates from a study of blood T cell repertoires in COVID-19. The protocol was immunoSEQ multiplex PCR, while the TCRdb copy is restricted to in-frame clones and leaves out a portion. Among around 140,000 clones listed, around 89% were seen once. The CDR3 has 15 residues. Germline V gene data show CDR1 as KGHSH and CDR2 as LQKENI. Losses at the gene ends were 3 bases for V and 2 bases for J; bases not matched to a gene: 5. Sequenced material: peripheral blood. This clonotype originated in a man aged 45-60 years with active or convalescent COVID-19. V is TRBV18 and J is TRBJ2-7; 9 bases map to TRBD2. The CDR3 protein is CASSPKRGAAYEQYF. Written as DNA, the CDR3 is TGTGCCAGCTCACCTAAGCGGGGGGCCGCCTACGAGCAGTACTTC. The whole variable domain, remainder taken from reference TRBV18 and TRBJ2-7, is NAGVMQNPRHLVRRRGQEARLRCSPMKGHSHVYWYRQLPEEGLKFMVYLQKENIIDESGMPKERFSAEFPKEGPSILRIQQVVRGDSAAYFCASSPKRGAAYEQYFGPGTRLTVT.